Below, 11 T cell receptor beta chains from the same sample are listed, as sequenced in a study of T cells in Graves' hyperthyroidism and ophthalmopathy. Template material for amplifying TCR beta CDR3 regions consisted of RNA transcripts. The HTBI primer set served for first-round RT-PCR of the TCR CDR3. One entry per CDR3 protein results from TCRdb running MiXCR on the multiplex PCR reads. The sample lists 400,000 or so distinct CDR3 sequences, around 15% seen once, with 25% to 30% in the top ten. Sequencing was done on a sample of blood. Receptors originate from a man aged 45 to 65 with Graves' ophthalmopathy.

This clonotype was detected only a few times. J is TRBJ1-2 and V is TRBV6-1; TRBD1 aligns across 10 bases. Unmatched junction bases numbered 5, after V lost 8 bases and J lost 5 bases. The CDR3 is 13 amino acids. Germline V gives CDR1 MNHNS, CDR2 SASEGT. The CDR3 DNA sequence: TGTGCCAGCTGGACAGGGGGTGGGTATGGCTACACCTTC. It specifies CASWTGGGYGYTF.

The rearrangement links TRBV6-1 to TRBJ2-5; D is undetermined. In germline, CDR1 is MNHNS, CDR2 SASEGT. Trimming removed 4 bases at V and 1 base at J, with 10 bases between. CDR3 size: 14 residues. Here the CDR3 DNA reads TGTGCCAGCAGTGCCTTCCGAACCCAAGAGACCCAGTACTTC. Protein sequence: CASSAFRTQETQYF.

CDR3 sequence reads: CASSYFNGRLWELFF. DNA for the CDR3: TGTGCCAGCAGTTACTTTAACGGGAGGTTATGGGAGCTGTTTTTT. The chain has TRBV6-4 and TRBJ2-2, with TRBD2 matching over 7 bases. V lost 5 bases, J lost 9 bases, and 12 bases stayed unmatched. Germline CDR1 MRHNA, CDR2 SNTAGT. The CDR3 consists of 15 residues.

This clonotype was seen ten or more times. The CDR3 here is CASSFRGLAGTDTQYF. DNA of the CDR3: TGTGCCAGCAGTTTCCGAGGACTAGCGGGAACAGATACGCAGTATTTT. This sequence joins TRBV2 and TRBJ2-3, with 12 nucleotides matching TRBD2. Germline V gene sequence: CDR1 SNHLY, CDR2 FYNNEI. J was trimmed by 3 bases and V by 5 bases; bases with no gene match: 6. This CDR3 comprises 16 residues.

This clonotype was seen ten or more times. V usage is TRBV12-3 or TRBV12-4 and J usage is TRBJ2-7, with a possible D match to TRBD2 (7 bases). The CDR3 sequence is 18 residues long. Trimming took 5 bases from V and 1 from J, leaving 24 bases between them. The CDR3 DNA follows: TGTGCCAGCAGTCTCGGTCTGGGGGGGCAGGTCTCTTCCTACGAGCAGTACTTC. Amino acid sequence: CASSLGLGGQVSSYEQYF.

At least ten counts were recorded for this clonotype. The rearrangement uses TRBV7-2 and TRBJ2-1; D is perhaps TRBD2 (6 bases). The CDR3 spans 15 residues. Trimming took off 4 bases at V and 6 bases at J, with 16 bases between the two ends. Germline values: CDR1 SGHTA, CDR2 FQGNSA. The CDR3 reads CASSWDSRGSNEQFF. For the CDR3, the DNA is TGTGCCAGCAGCTGGGACTCCCGGGGGAGCAATGAGCAGTTCTTC. Variable domain in full (rest from reference TRBV7-2 and TRBJ2-1): GAGVSQSPSNKVTEKGKDVELRCDPISGHTALYWYRQSLGQGLEFLIYFQGNSAPDKSGLPSDRFSAERTGGSVSTLTIQRTQQEDSAVYLCASSWDSRGSNEQFFGPGTRLTVL.

This clonotype has just a few counts. The chain carries TRBV9 and TRBJ2-7; D call uncertain. Germline lookup yields CDR1 SGDLS and CDR2 YYNGEE. The CDR3 loop spans 14 amino acids. The V end lost 0 bases, the J end lost 4 bases, and 11 bases lay between the germline ends. In DNA, the CDR3 is TGTGCCAGCAGCGTAGGGCTAGATTTGTACGAGCAGTACTTC. Residues: CASSVGLDLYEQYF.

V usage is TRBV6-5 and J usage is TRBJ1-2; 11 bases are a match to TRBD1. The V gene's germline CDR1 is MNHEY and CDR2 SVGAGI. CDR3 length: 18 residues. V shed 0 bases, J shed 7 bases, and the junction held 13 bases outside the gene matches. The CDR3 region is CASSYSMSHGQGASGYTF. Written as DNA, the CDR3 is TGTGCCAGCAGTTACTCGATGAGTCATGGACAGGGGGCGAGTGGCTACACCTTC.

This clonotype was seen just once. This chain joins TRBV11-2 and TRBJ2-1, with 12 bases that match TRBD2. The V segment lost 3 bases and the J segment 3 bases; nucleotides outside the gene matches: 3. The CDR3 is 16 amino acids. The germline V gene encodes CDR1 SGHAT and CDR2 FQNNGV. The DNA of the CDR3 is TGTGCCAGCAGCTTCCTAGCGGGAGGGGGCTACAATGAGCAGTTCTTC. This encodes CASSFLAGGGYNEQFF.

This clonotype was counted at least ten times. V gene TRBV12-3 or TRBV12-4 combines with J gene TRBJ1-5; D is uncertain. V lost 1 base, J lost 7 bases, and 14 bases lay in between. This CDR3 region has 15 residues. CDR3 sequence: CASSLGASGIQPQHF. The CDR3 DNA is TGTGCCAGCAGTTTAGGCGCGAGCGGGATCCAGCCCCAGCATTTT.

Ten or more counts support this clonotype. CDR3: CASKSLASYGYTF. In DNA, the CDR3 is TGTGCCAGTAAGAGTCTGGCCAGCTATGGCTACACCTTC. The chain carries TRBV19 and TRBJ1-2; D uncertain. Germline-derived CDR1 and CDR2 are LNHDA and SQIVND (reference sequence). The CDR3 runs 13 residues. Trimming left V 7 bases short and J 4 bases short, with 13 bases between.